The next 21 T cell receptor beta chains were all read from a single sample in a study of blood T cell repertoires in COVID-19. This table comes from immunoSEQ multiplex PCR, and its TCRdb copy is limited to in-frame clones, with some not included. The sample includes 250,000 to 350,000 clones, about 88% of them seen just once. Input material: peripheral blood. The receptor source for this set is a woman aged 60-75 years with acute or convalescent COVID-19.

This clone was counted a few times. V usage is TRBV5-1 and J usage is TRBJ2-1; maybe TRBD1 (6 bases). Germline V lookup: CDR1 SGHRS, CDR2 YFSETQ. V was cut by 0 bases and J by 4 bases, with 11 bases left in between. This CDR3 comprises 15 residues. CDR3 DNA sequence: TGCGCCAGCAGCTTGGCCGGACAGAGTTACAATGAGCAGTTCTTC. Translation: CASSLAGQSYNEQFF.

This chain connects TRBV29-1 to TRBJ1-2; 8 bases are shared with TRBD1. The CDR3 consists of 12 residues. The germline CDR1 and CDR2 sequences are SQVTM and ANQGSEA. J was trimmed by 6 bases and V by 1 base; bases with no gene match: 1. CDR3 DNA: TGCAGCGTTGAAGGGACAGGGAATGGCTACACCTTC. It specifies CSVEGTGNGYTF.

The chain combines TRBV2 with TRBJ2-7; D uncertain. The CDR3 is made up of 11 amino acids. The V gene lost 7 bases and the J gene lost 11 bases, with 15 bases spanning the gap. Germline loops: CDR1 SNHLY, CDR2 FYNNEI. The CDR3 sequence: CASKALAQEYF. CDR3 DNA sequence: TGTGCCAGCAAGGCACTCGCTCAGGAGTACTTC.

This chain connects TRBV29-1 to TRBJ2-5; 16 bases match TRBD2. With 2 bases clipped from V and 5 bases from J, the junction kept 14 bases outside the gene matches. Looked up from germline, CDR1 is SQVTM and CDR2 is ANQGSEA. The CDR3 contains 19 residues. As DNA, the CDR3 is TGCAGCGTTGAAAATCCGGGACTAGCGGGAGGGCCGGAATGGGAGACCCAGTACTTC. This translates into CSVENPGLAGGPEWETQYF. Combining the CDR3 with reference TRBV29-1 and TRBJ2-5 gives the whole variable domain SAVISQKPSRDICQRGTSLTIQCQVDSQVTMMFWYRQQPGQSLTLIATANQGSEATYESGFVIDKFPISRPNLTFSTLTVSNMSPEDSSIYLCSVENPGLAGGPEWETQYFGPGTRLLVL.

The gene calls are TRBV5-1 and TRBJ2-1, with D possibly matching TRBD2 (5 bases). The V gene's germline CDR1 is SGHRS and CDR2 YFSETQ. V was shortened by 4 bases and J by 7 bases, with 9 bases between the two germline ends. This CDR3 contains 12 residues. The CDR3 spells CASSRDLNEQFF. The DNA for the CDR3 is TGCGCCAGCAGCCGGGATTTGAATGAGCAGTTCTTC.

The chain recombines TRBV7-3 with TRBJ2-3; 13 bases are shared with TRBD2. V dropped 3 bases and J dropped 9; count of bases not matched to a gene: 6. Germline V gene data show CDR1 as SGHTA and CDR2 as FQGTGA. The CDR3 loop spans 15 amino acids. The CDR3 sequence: CASSLGLAGTTTQYF. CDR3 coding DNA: TGTGCCAGCAGCTTGGGACTAGCGGGGACCACAACGCAGTATTTT.

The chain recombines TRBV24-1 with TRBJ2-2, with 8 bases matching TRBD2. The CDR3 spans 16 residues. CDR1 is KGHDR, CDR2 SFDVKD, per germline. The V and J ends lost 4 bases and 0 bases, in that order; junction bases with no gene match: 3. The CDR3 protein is CATSERAGANTGELFF. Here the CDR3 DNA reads TGTGCCACCAGTGAAAGAGCGGGAGCGAACACCGGGGAGCTGTTTTTT.

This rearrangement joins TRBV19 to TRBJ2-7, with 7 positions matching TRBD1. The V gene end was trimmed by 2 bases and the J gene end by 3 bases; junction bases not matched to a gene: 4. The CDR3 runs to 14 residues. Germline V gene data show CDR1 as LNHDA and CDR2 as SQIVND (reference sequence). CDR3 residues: CASSIQGGYYEQYF. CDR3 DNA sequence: TGTGCCAGTAGTATACAAGGGGGCTACTACGAGCAGTACTTC.

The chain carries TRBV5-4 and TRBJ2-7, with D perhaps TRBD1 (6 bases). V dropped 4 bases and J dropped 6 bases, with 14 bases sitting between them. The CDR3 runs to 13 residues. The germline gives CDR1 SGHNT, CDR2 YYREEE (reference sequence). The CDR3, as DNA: TGTGCCAGCAGCCTACCAGGGGCGGGCGAGCAGTACTTC. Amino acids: CASSLPGAGEQYF.

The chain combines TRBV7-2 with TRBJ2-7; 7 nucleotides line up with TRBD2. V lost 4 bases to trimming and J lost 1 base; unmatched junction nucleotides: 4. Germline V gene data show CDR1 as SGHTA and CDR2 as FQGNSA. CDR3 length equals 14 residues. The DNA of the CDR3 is TGTGCCAGCAGCTCCAGGACTAGATCCTACGAGCAGTACTTC. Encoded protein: CASSSRTRSYEQYF.

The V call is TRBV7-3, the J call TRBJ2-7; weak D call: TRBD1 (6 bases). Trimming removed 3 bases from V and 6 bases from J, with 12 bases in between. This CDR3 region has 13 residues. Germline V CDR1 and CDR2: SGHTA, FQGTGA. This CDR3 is CASSFWQGSEQYF. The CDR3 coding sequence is TGTGCCAGCAGCTTCTGGCAGGGGAGCGAGCAGTACTTC.

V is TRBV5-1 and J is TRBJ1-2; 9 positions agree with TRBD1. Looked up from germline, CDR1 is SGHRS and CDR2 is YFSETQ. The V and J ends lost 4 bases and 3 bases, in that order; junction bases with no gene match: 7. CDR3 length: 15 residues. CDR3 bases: TGCGCCAGCAGCGTTTGGACAGGGGTAGACTATGGCTACACCTTC. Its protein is CASSVWTGVDYGYTF.

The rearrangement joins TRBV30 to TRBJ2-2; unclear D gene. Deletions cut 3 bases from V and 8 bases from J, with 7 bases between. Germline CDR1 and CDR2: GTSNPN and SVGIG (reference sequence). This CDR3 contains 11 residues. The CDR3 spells CAWSRQGELFF. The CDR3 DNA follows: TGTGCCTGGAGCCGCCAGGGGGAGCTGTTTTTT.

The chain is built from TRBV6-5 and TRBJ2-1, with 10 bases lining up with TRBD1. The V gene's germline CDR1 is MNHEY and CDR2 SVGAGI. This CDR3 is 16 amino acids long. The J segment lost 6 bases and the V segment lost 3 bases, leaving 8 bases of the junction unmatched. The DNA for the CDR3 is TGTGCCAGCAGTTATCGGGACAGGGGTGCCCTCAATGAGCAGTTCTTC. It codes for CASSYRDRGALNEQFF.

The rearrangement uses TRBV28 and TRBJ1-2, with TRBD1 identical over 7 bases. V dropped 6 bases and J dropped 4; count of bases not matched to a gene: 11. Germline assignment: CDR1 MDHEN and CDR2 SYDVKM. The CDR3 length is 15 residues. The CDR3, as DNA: TGTGCCAGCAGCCGACAGGGCCTCTCGTCCTATGGCTACACCTTC. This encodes CASSRQGLSSYGYTF.

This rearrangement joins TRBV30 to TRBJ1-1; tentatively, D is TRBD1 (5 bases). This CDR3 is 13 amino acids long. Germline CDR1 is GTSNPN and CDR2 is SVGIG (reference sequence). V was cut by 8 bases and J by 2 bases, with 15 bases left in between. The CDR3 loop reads CALGRDSNTEAFF. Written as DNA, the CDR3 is TGTGCCCTCGGACGGGACTCAAACACTGAAGCTTTCTTT.

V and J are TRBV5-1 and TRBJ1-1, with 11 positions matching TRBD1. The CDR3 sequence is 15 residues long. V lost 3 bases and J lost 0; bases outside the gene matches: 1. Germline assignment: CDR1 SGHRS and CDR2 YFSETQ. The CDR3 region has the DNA TGCGCCAGCAGCTGGACAGGGGGCGTGAACACTGAAGCTTTCTTT. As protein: CASSWTGGVNTEAFF.

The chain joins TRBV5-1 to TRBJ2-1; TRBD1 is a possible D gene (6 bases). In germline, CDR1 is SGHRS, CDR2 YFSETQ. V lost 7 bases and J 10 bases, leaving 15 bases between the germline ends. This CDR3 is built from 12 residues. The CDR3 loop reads CASRTDRKEQFF. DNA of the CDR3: TGCGCCAGCCGGACAGACAGGAAGGAGCAGTTCTTC.

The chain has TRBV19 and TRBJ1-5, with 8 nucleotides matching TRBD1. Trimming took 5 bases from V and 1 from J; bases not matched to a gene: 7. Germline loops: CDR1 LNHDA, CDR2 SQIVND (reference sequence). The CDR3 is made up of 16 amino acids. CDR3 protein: CASSPLTGVSNQPQHF. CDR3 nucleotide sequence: TGTGCCAGTAGTCCCTTGACAGGGGTGAGCAATCAGCCCCAGCATTTT.

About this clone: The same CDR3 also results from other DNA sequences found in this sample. The CDR3 DNA reads as TGTGCCAGCAGCCCTACAGGGGGCAATCAGCCCCAGCATTTT. Its protein product is CASSPTGGNQPQHF. This chain connects TRBV7-8 to TRBJ1-5; TRBD1 matches 7 bases. The V gene's germline CDR1 is SGHVS and CDR2 FQNEAQ. This CDR3 contains 14 residues. Trimming at V came to 5 bases and at J to 2 bases, leaving 3 bases not matched to a gene.

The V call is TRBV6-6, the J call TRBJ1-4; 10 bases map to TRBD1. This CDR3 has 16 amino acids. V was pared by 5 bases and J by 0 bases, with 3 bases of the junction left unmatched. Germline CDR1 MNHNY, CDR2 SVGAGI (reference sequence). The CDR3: CASSRQGAATNEKLFF. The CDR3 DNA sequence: TGTGCCAGCAGTCGACAGGGGGCTGCAACTAATGAAAAACTGTTTTTT.